This T cell receptor (beta chain) derives from a study of monozygotic twins with inflammatory bowel disease. Every sample had its cDNA made across eight separate reactions. TCRdb re-called the 5' RACE reads and gives one entry per CDR3 protein, without DNA. The sample table includes 300,000 to 450,000 distinct CDR3 sequences. A note on this clonotype: Its matching antigen is unknown.

From germline, CDR1 is SGHRS and CDR2 YFSETQ. The CDR3 spans 16 residues. Study observations and caveats: IBD patients carried less diverse TCRbeta repertoires (inverse Simpson) than healthy co-twins. There was no way to distinguish the different T cell subtypes.

Sequencing used blood. This chain links TRBV5-1 with TRBJ2-3. The clonotype comes from a human donor with ulcerative colitis or Crohn's disease, or a healthy co-twin of an affected twin (not recorded which). CDR3 residues: CASSLEVVAGADTQYF.